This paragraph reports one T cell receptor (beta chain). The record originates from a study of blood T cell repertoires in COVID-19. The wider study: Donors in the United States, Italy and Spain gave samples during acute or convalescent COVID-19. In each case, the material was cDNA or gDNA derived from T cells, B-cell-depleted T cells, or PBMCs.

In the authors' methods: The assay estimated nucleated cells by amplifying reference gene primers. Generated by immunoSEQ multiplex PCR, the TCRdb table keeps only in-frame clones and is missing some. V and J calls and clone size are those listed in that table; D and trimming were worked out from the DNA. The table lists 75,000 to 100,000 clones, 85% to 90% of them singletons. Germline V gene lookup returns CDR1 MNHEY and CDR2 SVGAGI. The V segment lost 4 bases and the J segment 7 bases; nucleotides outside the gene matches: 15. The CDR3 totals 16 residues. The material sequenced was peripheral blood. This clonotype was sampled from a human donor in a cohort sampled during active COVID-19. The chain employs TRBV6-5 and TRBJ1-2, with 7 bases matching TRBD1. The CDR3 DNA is TGTGCCAGCAGTTTGAGCCTGACAGGGAATAGGGGTGGCTACACCTTC. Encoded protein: CASSLSLTGNRGGYTF.